These T cell receptor beta chains were read from a single sample in a study of vaccination and CD4 T cells after COVID-19. One entry per CDR3 protein results from TCRdb running MiXCR on the PCR reads. This sample carries 15,000 or so distinct CDR3 sequences, about 48% of them seen once, and the ten largest clones take roughly 9.1%. These TCRs' antigens remain unknown. Sequencing used CD4+ T cells from blood, cultured in vitro, obtained before SARS-CoV-2 vaccination. The receptor set was obtained from a human donor who had recovered from COVID-19. The CDR3 runs from the conserved cysteine through the conserved F or W. D genes are given only for firm matches. Clone size is stated in some rows and not others, as once, few, many or a class when expanded.

D: .
V: TRBV6-5
size: .
J: TRBJ2-3
length: 14
DNA: TGTGCCAGCAGTTACAACCCGGACACAGATACGCAGTATTTT
CDR3: CASSYNPDTDTQYF

D: TRBD1
V: TRBV19
size: .
J: TRBJ2-3
length: 15
DNA: TGTGCCAGTAGTCCTTCAGGACAGGTACCAGATACGCAGTATTTT
CDR3: CASSPSGQVPDTQYF

D: .
V: TRBV6-1
size: .
J: TRBJ1-4
length: 14
DNA: TGTGCCAGCAAGAGGGCTTCCACTAATGAAAAACTGTTTTTT
CDR3: CASKRASTNEKLFF

D: .
V: TRBV15
size: few
J: TRBJ2-3
length: 15
DNA: TGTGCCACCAGCAGCGTTGTGGGAGTCTCAGATACGCAGTATTTT
CDR3: CATSSVVGVSDTQYF

D: .
V: TRBV29-1
size: .
J: TRBJ2-5
length: 13
DNA: TGCAGCGTTGAGCCGGGACACCAAGAGACCCAGTACTTC
CDR3: CSVEPGHQETQYF

D: .
V: TRBV7-8
size: .
J: TRBJ1-1
length: 14
DNA: TGTGCCAGCAGGGCGGACAGTATGAACACTGAAGCTTTCTTT
CDR3: CASRADSMNTEAFF

D: TRBD1
V: TRBV15
size: few
J: TRBJ1-3
length: 16
DNA: TGTGCCACCAGCACCTACTCCGACAGGGACAGAAACACCATATATTTT
CDR3: CATSTYSDRDRNTIYF

D: .
V: TRBV19
size: .
J: TRBJ2-7
length: 12
DNA: TGTGCCAGTAGTTCAGGGAAATACGAGCAGTACTTC
CDR3: CASSSGKYEQYF

D: .
V: TRBV29-1
size: once
J: TRBJ2-5
length: 15
DNA: TGCAGCGTTGATCTTTTGGGGGCTCAGGGTGAGACCCAGTACTTC
CDR3: CSVDLLGAQGETQYF

D: TRBD1
V: TRBV6-1
size: .
J: TRBJ1-6
length: 15
DNA: TGTGCCAGCAGATTCGGGACAGGCCCACCCTCCACCCTCCACTTT
CDR3: CASRFGTGPPSTLHF

D: .
V: TRBV6-1
size: .
J: TRBJ1-6
length: 15
DNA: TGTGCCAGCAGTGAATGGTGGGGGGTGAATTCACCCCTCCACTTT
CDR3: CASSEWWGVNSPLHF

D: TRBD1
V: TRBV30
size: .
J: TRBJ1-1
length: 15
DNA: TGTGCCTGGATCCCAGGACCCGGACAGGGCACTGAAGCTTTCTTT
CDR3: CAWIPGPGQGTEAFF

D: .
V: TRBV27
size: .
J: TRBJ1-4
length: 15
DNA: TGTGCCAGCAAAGTCGGTGGCAGGAGGAATGAAAAACTGTTTTTT
CDR3: CASKVGGRRNEKLFF

D: .
V: TRBV6-2/TRBV6-3
size: .
J: TRBJ2-5
length: 16
DNA: TGTGCCAGCAGTACAGATCTCCCGGGGTCCCAAGAGACCCAGTACTTC
CDR3: CASSTDLPGSQETQYF

D: .
V: TRBV7-3
size: once
J: TRBJ2-2
length: 16
DNA: TGTGCCAGCAGCTCTATCGGGGGGCCGAACACCGGGGAGCTGTTTTTT
CDR3: CASSSIGGPNTGELFF

D: TRBD2
V: TRBV18
size: .
J: TRBJ2-7
length: 15
DNA: TGTGCCAGCTCACCTGGGACTAGCGGGTCCTACGAGCAGTACTTC
CDR3: CASSPGTSGSYEQYF

D: .
V: TRBV20-1
size: .
J: TRBJ1-6
length: 14
DNA: TGCAGTGCCGAGGGGGGGCAGACGAATTCACCCCTCCACTTT
CDR3: CSAEGGQTNSPLHF

D: .
V: TRBV20-1
size: few
J: TRBJ1-3
length: 13
DNA: TGCAGTGTCCCGTCGAGCTCTGGAAACACCATATATTTT
CDR3: CSVPSSSGNTIYF

D: .
V: TRBV30
size: .
J: TRBJ2-7
length: 12
DNA: TGTGCCTGGAGTGTGGGAACCTACGAGCAGTACTTC
CDR3: CAWSVGTYEQYF

D: .
V: TRBV18
size: medium-sized
J: TRBJ2-5
length: 13
DNA: TGTGCCAGCTCACCAAATCCCGGAGAGACCCAGTACTTC
CDR3: CASSPNPGETQYF

D: .
V: TRBV11-3
size: .
J: TRBJ2-2
length: 17
DNA: TGTGCCAGCAGCTTAGGAAGGGGTAGTGTATCCACCGGGGAGCTGTTTTTT
CDR3: CASSLGRGSVSTGELFF

D: TRBD1
V: TRBV20-1
size: few
J: TRBJ2-1
length: 13
DNA: TGCAGTGCTAGGGGACAGGCCTACAATGAGCAGTTCTTC
CDR3: CSARGQAYNEQFF

D: TRBD2
V: TRBV27
size: once
J: TRBJ2-2
length: 17
DNA: TGTGCCAGCAGCCTCCTGTTGATAGCGGGGAACACCGGGGAGCTGTTTTTT
CDR3: CASSLLLIAGNTGELFF

D: TRBD1
V: TRBV30
size: .
J: TRBJ1-6
length: 13
DNA: TGTGCCTTAACCGGGACAGAAAATTCACCCCTCCACTTT
CDR3: CALTGTENSPLHF

D: .
V: TRBV19
size: .
J: TRBJ2-4
length: 14
DNA: TGTGCCAGTAGTATCGGACGGGGACCAGGCATTCAGTACTTC
CDR3: CASSIGRGPGIQYF

D: .
V: TRBV7-2
size: .
J: TRBJ2-5
length: 17
DNA: TGTGCCAGCAGCTTAAGACCGGGACTCCCGTACCAAGAGACCCAGTACTTC
CDR3: CASSLRPGLPYQETQYF

D: .
V: TRBV4-1
size: once
J: TRBJ2-3
length: 14
DNA: TGCGCCAGCAGCCAAGACAGGGCGGGAGATACGCAGTATTTT
CDR3: CASSQDRAGDTQYF

D: .
V: TRBV10-3
size: few
J: TRBJ1-2
length: 14
DNA: TGTGCCATCAGTGAGGGGCAGGCCCCCGATGGCTACACCTTC
CDR3: CAISEGQAPDGYTF

D: TRBD1
V: TRBV28
size: .
J: TRBJ1-6
length: 15
DNA: TGTGCCAGCAGGAACCGGGACAGATATGATTCACCCCTCCACTTT
CDR3: CASRNRDRYDSPLHF

D: TRBD1
V: TRBV27
size: .
J: TRBJ1-6
length: 19
DNA: TGTGCCAGCAGTTTAGGAACAGGGGCGGGTGGATCCTATAATTCACCCCTCCACTTT
CDR3: CASSLGTGAGGSYNSPLHF

D: TRBD1
V: TRBV20-1
size: few
J: TRBJ1-1
length: 12
DNA: TGCAGTGGGCGACAGGGCGACACTGAAGCTTTCTTT
CDR3: CSGRQGDTEAFF

D: .
V: TRBV19
size: .
J: TRBJ1-1
length: 14
DNA: TGTGCCAGTAGACCCGGGAGGGAGGACACTGAAGCTTTCTTT
CDR3: CASRPGREDTEAFF

D: .
V: TRBV2
size: few
J: TRBJ1-1
length: 14
DNA: TGTGCCAGCAGTGAGGGGCAACCCGAAGGGGAAGCTTTCTTT
CDR3: CASSEGQPEGEAFF

D: .
V: TRBV20-1
size: once
J: TRBJ2-5
length: 11
DNA: TGCAGTGCTAGCGTAGAAGAGACCCAGTACTTC
CDR3: CSASVEETQYF

D: TRBD2
V: TRBV6-1
size: medium-sized
J: TRBJ2-5
length: 18
DNA: TGTGCCAGCAGTCCTAAGACCGGGACTAGCGGGAGCTGGGAGACCCAGTACTTC
CDR3: CASSPKTGTSGSWETQYF

D: .
V: TRBV7-2
size: few
J: TRBJ1-5
length: 16
DNA: TGTGCCAGCAGCCTTCAGAGTTGGGGCTCCAATCAGCCCCAGCATTTT
CDR3: CASSLQSWGSNQPQHF

D: TRBD2
V: TRBV7-6
size: .
J: TRBJ2-5
length: 16
DNA: TGTGCCAGCAGCATGACTAGCGGGAGCCCCGGAGAGACCCAGTACTTC
CDR3: CASSMTSGSPGETQYF

D: .
V: TRBV10-3
size: .
J: TRBJ1-5
length: 15
DNA: TGTGCCATCAGTGAGTCGAGTGCAGGGCAGCAGCCCCAGCATTTT
CDR3: CAISESSAGQQPQHF

D: TRBD1
V: TRBV24-1
size: .
J: TRBJ1-1
length: 12
DNA: TGTGCCACCAGTGATTTAGGGGGCATGGCTTTCTTT
CDR3: CATSDLGGMAFF

D: .
V: TRBV6-1
size: .
J: TRBJ1-5
length: 15
DNA: TGTGCCAGCAGCGAAGGTTTCACGGCTAATCAGCCCCGGCATTTT
CDR3: CASSEGFTANQPRHF

D: TRBD2
V: TRBV29-1
size: .
J: TRBJ2-3
length: 14
DNA: TGCAGCGTTCGGGGGGTCGAGGGCACAGATACGCAGTATTTT
CDR3: CSVRGVEGTDTQYF

D: TRBD1
V: TRBV27
size: .
J: TRBJ2-4
length: 18
DNA: TGTGCCAGCAGTTCCCGACCCTCGACAGGGACGGCCAAAAACATTCAGTACTTC
CDR3: CASSSRPSTGTAKNIQYF

D: .
V: TRBV6-7
size: .
J: TRBJ2-5
length: 11
DNA: TGTGCCAGCAGTAAAGAAGAGACCCAGTACTTC
CDR3: CASSKEETQYF

D: .
V: TRBV20-1
size: .
J: TRBJ1-3
length: 15
DNA: TGCAGTGCTAGAACGGGGGGCGTCTCTGGAAACACCATATATTTT
CDR3: CSARTGGVSGNTIYF

D: .
V: TRBV28
size: .
J: TRBJ1-2
length: 14
DNA: TGTGCCAGCAGTTTACAGGCTCCAAACTATGGCTACACCTTC
CDR3: CASSLQAPNYGYTF

D: .
V: TRBV15
size: medium-sized
J: TRBJ1-5
length: 13
DNA: TGTGCCACCAGCAGAGGGTCCCGTCAGCCCCAGCATTTT
CDR3: CATSRGSRQPQHF